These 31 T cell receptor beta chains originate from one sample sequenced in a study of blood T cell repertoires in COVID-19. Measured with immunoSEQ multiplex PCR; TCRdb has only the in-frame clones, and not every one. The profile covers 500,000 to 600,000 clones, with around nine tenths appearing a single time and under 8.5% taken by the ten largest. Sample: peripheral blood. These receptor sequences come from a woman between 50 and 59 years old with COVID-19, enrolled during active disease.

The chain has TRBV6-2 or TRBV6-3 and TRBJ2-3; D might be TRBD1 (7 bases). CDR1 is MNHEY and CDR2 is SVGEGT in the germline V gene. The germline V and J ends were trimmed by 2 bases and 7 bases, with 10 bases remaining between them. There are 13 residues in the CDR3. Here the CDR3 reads CASSYAGGNTQYF. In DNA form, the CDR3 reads TGTGCCAGCAGTTACGCAGGGGGGAATACGCAGTATTTT.

The CDR3 sequence: CASSSWGLLADTQYF. As DNA, the CDR3 is TGCGCCAGCAGCTCATGGGGGCTCCTGGCAGATACGCAGTATTTT. V gene TRBV5-1 combines with J gene TRBJ2-3; D possibly corresponds to TRBD1 (6 bases). Trimming took off 3 bases at V and 4 bases at J, with 15 bases between the two ends. The length of the CDR3 is 15 residues. Germline CDR1 is SGHRS and CDR2 is YFSETQ.

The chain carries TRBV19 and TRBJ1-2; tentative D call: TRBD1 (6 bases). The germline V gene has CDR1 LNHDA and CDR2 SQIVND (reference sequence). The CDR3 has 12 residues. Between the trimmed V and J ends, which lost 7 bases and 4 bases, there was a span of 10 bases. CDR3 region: CASNQGPYGYTF. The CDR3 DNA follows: TGTGCCAGTAACCAGGGGCCCTATGGCTACACCTTC.

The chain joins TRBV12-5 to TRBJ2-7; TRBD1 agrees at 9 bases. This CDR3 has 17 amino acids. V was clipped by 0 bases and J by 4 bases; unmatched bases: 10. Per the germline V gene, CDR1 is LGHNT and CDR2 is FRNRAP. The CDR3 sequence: CASGLVGQGRGTYEQYF. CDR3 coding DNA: TGTGCTAGTGGTTTGGTAGGACAGGGGCGAGGAACGTACGAGCAGTACTTC.

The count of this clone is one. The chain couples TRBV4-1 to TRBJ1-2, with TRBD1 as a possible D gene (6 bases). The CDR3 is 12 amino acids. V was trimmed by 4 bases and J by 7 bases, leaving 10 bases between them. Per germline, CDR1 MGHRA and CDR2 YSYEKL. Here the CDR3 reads CASSPLGGGYTF. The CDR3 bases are TGCGCCAGCAGCCCCCTAGGGGGTGGCTACACCTTC.

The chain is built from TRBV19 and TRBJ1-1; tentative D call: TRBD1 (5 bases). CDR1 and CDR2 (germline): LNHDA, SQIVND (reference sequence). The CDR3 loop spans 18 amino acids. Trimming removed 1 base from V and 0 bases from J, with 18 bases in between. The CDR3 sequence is CASSIVPIPAGMNTEAFF. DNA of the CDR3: TGTGCCAGTAGTATAGTCCCAATCCCGGCAGGGATGAACACTGAAGCTTTCTTT.

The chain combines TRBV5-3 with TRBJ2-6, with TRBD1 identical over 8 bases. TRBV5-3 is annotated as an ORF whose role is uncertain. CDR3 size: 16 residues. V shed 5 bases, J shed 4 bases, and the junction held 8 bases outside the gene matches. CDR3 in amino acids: CARRRTGKAGANVLTF. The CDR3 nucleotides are TGTGCCAGAAGAAGGACAGGGAAGGCCGGGGCCAACGTCCTGACTTTC.

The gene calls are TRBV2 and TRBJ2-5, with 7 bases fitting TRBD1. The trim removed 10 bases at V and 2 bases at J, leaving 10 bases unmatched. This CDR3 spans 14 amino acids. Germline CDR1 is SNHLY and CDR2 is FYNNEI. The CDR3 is CATSIDRAQETQYF. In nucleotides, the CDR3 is TGTGCCACCTCTATCGACAGGGCGCAAGAGACCCAGTACTTC.

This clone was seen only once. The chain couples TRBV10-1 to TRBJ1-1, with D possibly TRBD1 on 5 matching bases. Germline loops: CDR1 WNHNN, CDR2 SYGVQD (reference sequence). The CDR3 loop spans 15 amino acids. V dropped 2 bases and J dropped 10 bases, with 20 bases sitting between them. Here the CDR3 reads CASSERGVSGAGAFF. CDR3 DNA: TGCGCCAGCAGTGAGCGTGGGGTCAGTGGGGCCGGAGCTTTCTTT.

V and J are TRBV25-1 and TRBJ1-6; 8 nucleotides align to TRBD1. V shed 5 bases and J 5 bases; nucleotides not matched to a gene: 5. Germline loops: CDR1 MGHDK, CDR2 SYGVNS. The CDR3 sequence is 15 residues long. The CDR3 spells CASSRTGLNNSPLHF. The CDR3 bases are TGTGCCAGCAGTCGGACAGGGTTGAATAATTCACCCCTCCACTTT.

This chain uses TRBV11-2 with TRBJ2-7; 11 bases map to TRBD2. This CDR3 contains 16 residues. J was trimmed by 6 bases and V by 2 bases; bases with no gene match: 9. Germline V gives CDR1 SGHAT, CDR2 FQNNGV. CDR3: CASSLHLAGGPTEQYF. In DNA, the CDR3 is TGTGCCAGCAGCTTACATCTAGCGGGGGGCCCCACCGAGCAGTACTTC.

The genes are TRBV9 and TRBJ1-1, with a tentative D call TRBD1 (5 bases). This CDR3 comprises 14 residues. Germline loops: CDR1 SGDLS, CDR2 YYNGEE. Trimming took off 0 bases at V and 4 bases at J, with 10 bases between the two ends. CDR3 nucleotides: TGTGCCAGCAGCGTAGCTCCAGGGTTCACTGAAGCTTTCTTT. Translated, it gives CASSVAPGFTEAFF.

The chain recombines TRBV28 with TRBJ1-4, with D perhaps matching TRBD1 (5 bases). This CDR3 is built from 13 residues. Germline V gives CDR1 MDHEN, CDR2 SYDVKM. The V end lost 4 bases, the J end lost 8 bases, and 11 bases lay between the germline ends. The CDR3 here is CASSWGTLEKLFF. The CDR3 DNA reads TGTGCCAGCAGTTGGGGGACTTTGGAAAAACTGTTTTTT. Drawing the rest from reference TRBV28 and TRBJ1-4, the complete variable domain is DVKVTQSSRYLVKRTGEKVFLECVQDMDHENMFWYRQDPGLGLRLIYFSYDVKMKEKGDIPEGYSVSREKKERFSLILESASTNQTSMYLCASSWGTLEKLFFGSGTQLSVL.

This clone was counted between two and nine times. CDR3 bases: TGTGCCAGCAGTTATGGGACATCTTATGGCTACACCTTC. Translated: CASSYGTSYGYTF. The V call is TRBV6-2 or TRBV6-3, the J call TRBJ1-2, with D tentatively TRBD1 (6 bases). Trimming removed 3 bases at V and 5 bases at J, with 10 bases between. The CDR3 has 13 residues. Germline CDR1 reads MNHEY; CDR2 reads SVGEGT.

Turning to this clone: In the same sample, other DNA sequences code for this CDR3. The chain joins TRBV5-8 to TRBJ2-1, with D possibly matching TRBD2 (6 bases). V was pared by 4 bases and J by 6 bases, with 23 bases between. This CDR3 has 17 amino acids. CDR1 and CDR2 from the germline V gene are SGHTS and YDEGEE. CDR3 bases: TGTGCCAGCAGCATGGGGACGGGACTCTCGAGGGTCAATGAGCAGTTCTTC. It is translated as CASSMGTGLSRVNEQFF.

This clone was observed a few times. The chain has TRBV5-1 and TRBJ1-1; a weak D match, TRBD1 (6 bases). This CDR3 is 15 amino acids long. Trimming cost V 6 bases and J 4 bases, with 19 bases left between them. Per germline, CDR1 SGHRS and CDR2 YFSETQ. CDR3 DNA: TGCGCCAGCAAAAAACAGGGATCCTGGGCCACTGAAGCTTTCTTT. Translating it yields CASKKQGSWATEAFF.

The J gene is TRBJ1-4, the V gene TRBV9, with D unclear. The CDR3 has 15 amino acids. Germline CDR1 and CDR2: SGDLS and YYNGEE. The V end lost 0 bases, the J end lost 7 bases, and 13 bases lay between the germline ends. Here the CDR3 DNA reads TGTGCCAGCAGCGTAGGCACCAACCCGGGTGAAAAACTGTTTTTT. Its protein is CASSVGTNPGEKLFF.

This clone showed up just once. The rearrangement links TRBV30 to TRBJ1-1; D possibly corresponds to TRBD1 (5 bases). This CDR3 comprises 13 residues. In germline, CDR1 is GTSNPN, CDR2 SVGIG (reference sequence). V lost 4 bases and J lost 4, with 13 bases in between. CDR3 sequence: CAWNGQGGTEAFF. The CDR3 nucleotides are TGTGCCTGGAATGGGCAGGGCGGCACTGAAGCTTTCTTT.

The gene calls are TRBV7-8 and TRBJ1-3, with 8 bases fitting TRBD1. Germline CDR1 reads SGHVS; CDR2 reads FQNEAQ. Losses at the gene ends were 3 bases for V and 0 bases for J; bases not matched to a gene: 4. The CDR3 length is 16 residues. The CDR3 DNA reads TGTGCCAGCAGCTTGGGGACAGGATCCTCTGGAAACACCATATATTTT. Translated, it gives CASSLGTGSSGNTIYF.

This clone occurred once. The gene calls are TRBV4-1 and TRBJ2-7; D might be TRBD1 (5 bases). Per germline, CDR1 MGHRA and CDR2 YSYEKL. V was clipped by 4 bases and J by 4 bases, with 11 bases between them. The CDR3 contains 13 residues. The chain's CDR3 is CASSPRVFYEQYF. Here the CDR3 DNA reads TGCGCCAGCAGCCCCAGGGTTTTTTACGAGCAGTACTTC.

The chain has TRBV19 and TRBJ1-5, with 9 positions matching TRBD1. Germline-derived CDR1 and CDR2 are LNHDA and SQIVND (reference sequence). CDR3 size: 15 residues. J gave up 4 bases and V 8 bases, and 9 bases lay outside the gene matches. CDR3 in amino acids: CASCRDRDMNQPQHF. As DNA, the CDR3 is TGTGCCAGTTGCCGGGACAGGGACATGAATCAGCCCCAGCATTTT.

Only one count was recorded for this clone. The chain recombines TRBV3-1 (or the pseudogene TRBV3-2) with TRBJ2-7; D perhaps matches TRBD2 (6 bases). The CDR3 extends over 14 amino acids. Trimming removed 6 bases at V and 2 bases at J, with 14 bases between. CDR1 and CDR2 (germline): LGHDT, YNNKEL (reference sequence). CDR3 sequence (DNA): TGTGCCAGCAGACGCGGGATGAATACCTACGAGCAGTACTTC. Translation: CASRRGMNTYEQYF.

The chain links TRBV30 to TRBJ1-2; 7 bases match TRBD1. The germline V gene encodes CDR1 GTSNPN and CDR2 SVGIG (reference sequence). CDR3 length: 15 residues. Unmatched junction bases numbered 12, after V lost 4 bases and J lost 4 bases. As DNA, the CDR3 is TGTGCCTGGACCCGACAGGGCCCATCTCTCTATGGCTACACCTTC. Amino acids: CAWTRQGPSLYGYTF.

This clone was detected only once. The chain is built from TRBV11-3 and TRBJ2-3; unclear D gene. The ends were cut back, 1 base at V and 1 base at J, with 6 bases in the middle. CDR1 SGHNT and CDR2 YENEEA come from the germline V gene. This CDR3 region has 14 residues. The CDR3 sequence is CASSLGARTDTQYF. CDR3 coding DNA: TGTGCCAGCAGCTTAGGGGCCCGCACAGATACGCAGTATTTT. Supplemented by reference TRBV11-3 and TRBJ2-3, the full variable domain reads EAGVVQSPRYKIIEKKQPVAFWCNPISGHNTLYWYLQNLGQGPELLIRYENEEAVDDSQLPKDRFSAERLKGVDSTLKIQPAELGDSAVYLCASSLGARTDTQYFGPGTRLTVL.

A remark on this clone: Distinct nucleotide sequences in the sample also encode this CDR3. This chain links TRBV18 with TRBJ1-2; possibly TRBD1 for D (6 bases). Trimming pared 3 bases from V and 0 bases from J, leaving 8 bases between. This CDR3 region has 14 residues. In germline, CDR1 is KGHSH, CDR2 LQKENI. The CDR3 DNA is TGTGCCAGCTCACCTCAGGGGTCTAACTATGGCTACACCTTC. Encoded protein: CASSPQGSNYGYTF.

CDR3 coding DNA: TGTGCCAGCAGTTGGGGGGACTCATACAATGAGCAGTTCTTC. Protein product: CASSWGDSYNEQFF. The chain carries TRBV27 and TRBJ2-1, with D possibly matching TRBD2 (6 bases). From germline, CDR1 is MNHEY and CDR2 SMNVEV (reference sequence). The CDR3 runs 14 residues. V lost 4 bases and J lost 4, with 11 bases in between.

CDR3 loop: CASSTLGGAVGYGYTF. The DNA of the CDR3 is TGTGCCAGCAGTACCTTGGGGGGGGCCGTTGGCTATGGCTACACCTTC. The rearrangement uses TRBV2 and TRBJ1-2; weak D call: TRBD1 (6 bases). Trimming removed 5 bases at V and 4 bases at J, with 20 bases between. The germline V gene has CDR1 SNHLY and CDR2 FYNNEI. This CDR3 spans 16 amino acids.

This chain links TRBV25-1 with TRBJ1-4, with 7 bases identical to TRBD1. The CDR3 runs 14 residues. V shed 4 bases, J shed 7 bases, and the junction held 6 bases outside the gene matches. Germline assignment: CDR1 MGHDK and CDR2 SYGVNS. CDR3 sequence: CASSVLGQAEKLFF. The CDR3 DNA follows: TGTGCCAGCAGTGTCCTAGGACAGGCTGAAAAACTGTTTTTT.

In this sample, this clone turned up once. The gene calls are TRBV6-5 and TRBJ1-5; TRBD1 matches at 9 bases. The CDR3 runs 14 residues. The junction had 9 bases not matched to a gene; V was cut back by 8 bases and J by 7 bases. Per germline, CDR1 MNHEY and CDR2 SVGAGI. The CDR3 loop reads CASALTGGRQPQHF. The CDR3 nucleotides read TGTGCCAGCGCGCTAACAGGGGGCAGGCAGCCCCAGCATTTT.

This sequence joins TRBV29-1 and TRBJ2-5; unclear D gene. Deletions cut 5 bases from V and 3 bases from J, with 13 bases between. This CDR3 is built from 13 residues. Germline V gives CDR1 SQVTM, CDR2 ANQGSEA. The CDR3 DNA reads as TGCAGCGTTCCGCTGACTTTGGAAGAGACCCAGTACTTC. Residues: CSVPLTLEETQYF.

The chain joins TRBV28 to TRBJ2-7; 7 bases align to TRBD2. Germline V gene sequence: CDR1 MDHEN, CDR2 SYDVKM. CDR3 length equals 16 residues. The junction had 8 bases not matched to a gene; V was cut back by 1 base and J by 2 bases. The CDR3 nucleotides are TGTGCCAGCAGTTTATCGGGGGGTTCCTCTCCCTACGAGCAGTACTTC. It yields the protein CASSLSGGSSPYEQYF.